The rows below give T cell receptor beta chains drawn from one sample of a study of cytotoxic CD8 clonotypes in ibrutinib-treated CLL. The data were produced by immunoSEQ multiplex PCR, yet TCRdb's version contains in-frame clones alone and is incomplete. The sample lists roughly 190,000 clones, 72% seen once, with roughly an eighth in the top ten. This specimen consisted of PBMCs, obtained after 24 months of ibrutinib treatment. The receptors shown here come from a human donor with chronic lymphocytic leukemia. Each CDR3 is given with its conserved first and last residue. D genes are given only for firm matches. Not all rows give a size; the values are once, few, many and, for expanded clones, a class.

clone size: .; V gene: TRBV2; J gene: TRBJ2-3; D gene: TRBD2; CDR3 protein: CASSEGGRAGTQYF; CDR3 DNA: TGTGCCAGCAGTGAGGGGGGGAGGGCCGGCACGCAGTATTTT
clone size: few; V gene: TRBV18; J gene: TRBJ1-4; D gene: .; CDR3 protein: CASCKQGTNEKLFF; CDR3 DNA: TGTGCCAGTTGCAAACAGGGAACTAATGAAAAACTGTTTTTT
clone size: .; V gene: TRBV5-8; J gene: TRBJ2-2; D gene: .; CDR3 protein: CASSARIGQNTGELFF; CDR3 DNA: TGTGCCAGCAGTGCGCGTATCGGTCAGAACACCGGGGAGCTGTTTTTT
clone size: .; V gene: TRBV20-1; J gene: TRBJ2-1; D gene: .; CDR3 protein: CSAQLAGEQFF; CDR3 DNA: TGCAGTGCCCAACTAGCTGGTGAGCAGTTCTTC
clone size: .; V gene: TRBV30; J gene: TRBJ1-6; D gene: .; CDR3 protein: CAWSVGSPLHF; CDR3 DNA: TGTGCCTGGAGTGTGGGTTCACCCCTCCACTTT
clone size: .; V gene: TRBV7-7; J gene: TRBJ2-3; D gene: TRBD1; CDR3 protein: CASSPHGQGTDTQYF; CDR3 DNA: TGTGCTAGCAGCCCGCACGGACAGGGAACAGATACGCAGTATTTT
clone size: .; V gene: TRBV30; J gene: TRBJ2-1; D gene: .; CDR3 protein: CACQGAGGGDEQFF; CDR3 DNA: TGTGCCTGCCAGGGGGCGGGGGGAGGCGATGAGCAGTTCTTC
clone size: .; V gene: TRBV5-1; J gene: TRBJ2-7; D gene: TRBD1; CDR3 protein: CASSRGQGLEEQYF; CDR3 DNA: TGCGCCAGCAGCCGGGGACAGGGGCTTGAAGAGCAGTACTTC
clone size: .; V gene: TRBV5-1; J gene: TRBJ1-1; D gene: TRBD1; CDR3 protein: CASSPGTGNTEAFF; CDR3 DNA: TGCGCCAGCAGCCCGGGGACAGGGAACACTGAAGCTTTCTTT
clone size: .; V gene: TRBV7-7; J gene: TRBJ2-7; D gene: TRBD1; CDR3 protein: CASSLGGTGVHEQYF; CDR3 DNA: TGTGCCAGCAGCTTAGGGGGCACAGGGGTCCACGAGCAGTACTTC
clone size: .; V gene: TRBV30; J gene: TRBJ1-3; D gene: .; CDR3 protein: CAWSETGGNTIYF; CDR3 DNA: TGTGCCTGGTCCGAGACAGGTGGAAACACCATATATTTT
clone size: few; V gene: TRBV10-3; J gene: TRBJ2-7; D gene: TRBD1; CDR3 protein: CAIRTGTGAYEQYF; CDR3 DNA: TGTGCCATCAGGACCGGGACAGGCGCCTACGAGCAGTACTTC
clone size: .; V gene: TRBV5-1; J gene: TRBJ2-2; D gene: .; CDR3 protein: CASSLDRATGELFF; CDR3 DNA: TGCGCCAGCAGCTTGGACAGGGCCACCGGGGAGCTGTTTTTT
clone size: .; V gene: TRBV5-1; J gene: TRBJ2-7; D gene: .; CDR3 protein: CASSPGTSNYEQYF; CDR3 DNA: TGCGCCAGCAGCCCCGGGACTTCCAACTACGAGCAGTACTTC
clone size: once; V gene: TRBV6-5; J gene: TRBJ2-1; D gene: TRBD2; CDR3 protein: CASTKSGTPYNEQFF; CDR3 DNA: TGTGCCAGCACCAAAAGCGGGACCCCCTACAATGAGCAGTTCTTC
clone size: .; V gene: TRBV5-1; J gene: TRBJ2-5; D gene: TRBD1; CDR3 protein: CASRTGGGQGQETQYF; CDR3 DNA: TGCGCCAGCCGAACAGGGGGTGGGCAAGGCCAAGAGACCCAGTACTTC
clone size: .; V gene: TRBV7-6; J gene: TRBJ1-2; D gene: .; CDR3 protein: CASSPDRLYGYTF; CDR3 DNA: TGTGCCAGCAGCCCGGACAGATTGTATGGCTACACCTTC
clone size: .; V gene: TRBV7-8; J gene: TRBJ1-2; D gene: .; CDR3 protein: CASSRSPGGSHGYTF; CDR3 DNA: TGTGCCAGCAGCCGATCCCCGGGGGGGTCCCATGGCTACACCTTC
clone size: .; V gene: TRBV14; J gene: TRBJ1-2; D gene: .; CDR3 protein: CASSRGTYVDGYTF; CDR3 DNA: TGTGCCAGCAGTCGAGGTACCTACGTCGATGGCTACACCTTC
clone size: .; V gene: TRBV11-2; J gene: TRBJ1-1; D gene: .; CDR3 protein: CASSLLSVTEAFF; CDR3 DNA: TGTGCCAGCAGCTTACTCTCTGTTACTGAAGCTTTCTTT
clone size: .; V gene: TRBV5-4; J gene: TRBJ2-5; D gene: TRBD1; CDR3 protein: CASSTRQGMVGETQYF; CDR3 DNA: TGTGCCAGCAGCACCCGACAGGGGATGGTTGGAGAGACCCAGTACTTC
clone size: .; V gene: TRBV2; J gene: TRBJ1-2; D gene: .; CDR3 protein: CAGSLDRYGYTF; CDR3 DNA: TGTGCCGGCAGCCTGGACAGATATGGCTACACCTTC
clone size: .; V gene: TRBV11-2; J gene: TRBJ1-1; D gene: .; CDR3 protein: CASSSTRRHAEAFF; CDR3 DNA: TGTGCCAGCAGCTCAACCCGACGGCATGCTGAAGCTTTCTTT
clone size: few; V gene: TRBV6-1; J gene: TRBJ2-1; D gene: .; CDR3 protein: CASSPNRFYNEQFF; CDR3 DNA: TGTGCCAGCAGCCCCAATCGTTTCTACAATGAGCAGTTCTTC
clone size: .; V gene: TRBV30; J gene: TRBJ2-7; D gene: .; CDR3 protein: CAWSGQLFYEQYF; CDR3 DNA: TGTGCCTGGAGTGGCCAGTTGTTCTACGAGCAGTACTTC
clone size: few; V gene: TRBV18; J gene: TRBJ1-1; D gene: .; CDR3 protein: CASSPAGDTEAFF; CDR3 DNA: TGTGCCAGCTCACCGGCCGGGGACACTGAAGCTTTCTTT
clone size: once; V gene: TRBV6-5; J gene: TRBJ1-1; D gene: TRBD1; CDR3 protein: CASEQGANTEAFF; CDR3 DNA: TGTGCCAGCGAGCAGGGGGCGAACACTGAAGCTTTCTTT
clone size: .; V gene: TRBV6-1; J gene: TRBJ1-2; D gene: TRBD1; CDR3 protein: CASSEAMTGNYGYTF; CDR3 DNA: TGTGCCAGCAGTGAAGCAATGACAGGGAACTATGGCTACACCTTC
clone size: .; V gene: TRBV18; J gene: TRBJ2-1; D gene: TRBD1; CDR3 protein: CASSPIFPGQGAGGSGNKDNEQFF; CDR3 DNA: TGTGCCAGCTCACCAATTTTCCCGGGACAGGGGGCCGGGGGTAGCGGGAATAAGGACAATGAGCAGTTCTTC
clone size: .; V gene: TRBV4-3; J gene: TRBJ1-5; D gene: .; CDR3 protein: CASSQDPQRYQPQHF; CDR3 DNA: TGCGCCAGCAGCCAAGATCCGCAGCGCTATCAGCCCCAGCATTTT
clone size: once; V gene: TRBV30; J gene: TRBJ1-1; D gene: .; CDR3 protein: CAWSPVVVAFF; CDR3 DNA: TGTGCCTGGAGTCCGGTGGTGGTGGCTTTCTTT
clone size: .; V gene: TRBV5-4; J gene: TRBJ1-6; D gene: .; CDR3 protein: CASSLSGPIYNSPLHF; CDR3 DNA: TGTGCCAGCAGCTTGTCGGGACCGATCTATAATTCACCCCTCCACTTT
clone size: .; V gene: TRBV5-1; J gene: TRBJ2-5; D gene: TRBD1; CDR3 protein: CASSPFPGQGGTQYF; CDR3 DNA: TGCGCCAGCAGCCCATTCCCGGGACAGGGCGGGACCCAGTACTTC
clone size: .; V gene: TRBV7-3; J gene: TRBJ2-5; D gene: TRBD2; CDR3 protein: CASSQAGGETQYF; CDR3 DNA: TGTGCCAGCAGCCAAGCGGGAGGAGAGACCCAGTACTTC
clone size: .; V gene: TRBV2; J gene: TRBJ2-1; D gene: TRBD2; CDR3 protein: CASMGASGSSYNEQFF; CDR3 DNA: TGTGCCAGCATGGGGGCTAGCGGGAGTTCCTACAATGAGCAGTTCTTC
clone size: .; V gene: TRBV7-9; J gene: TRBJ1-5; D gene: .; CDR3 protein: CASSPLAVHQPQHF; CDR3 DNA: TGTGCCAGCAGCCCGCTGGCGGTGCATCAGCCCCAGCATTTT
clone size: .; V gene: TRBV6-6; J gene: TRBJ1-2; D gene: TRBD1; CDR3 protein: CASNPDRARDYGYTF; CDR3 DNA: TGTGCCAGCAATCCCGACAGGGCCCGAGACTATGGCTACACCTTC
clone size: .; V gene: TRBV10-1; J gene: TRBJ2-1; D gene: TRBD2; CDR3 protein: CASSVAGYNEQFF; CDR3 DNA: TGCGCCAGCAGTGTAGCGGGATACAATGAGCAGTTCTTC
clone size: .; V gene: TRBV4-1; J gene: TRBJ2-1; D gene: .; CDR3 protein: CASSQDLGGYNEQFF; CDR3 DNA: TGCGCCAGCAGCCAAGATTTAGGAGGGTACAATGAGCAGTTCTTC
clone size: .; V gene: TRBV18; J gene: TRBJ2-3; D gene: .; CDR3 protein: CASSLVGTDTQYF; CDR3 DNA: TGTGCCAGCTCACTAGTGGGCACAGATACGCAGTATTTT
clone size: few; V gene: TRBV27; J gene: TRBJ2-6; D gene: .; CDR3 protein: CASSSARGRLSGANVLTF; CDR3 DNA: TGTGCCAGCAGCTCTGCGCGCGGCCGCCTCTCTGGGGCCAACGTCCTGACTTTC
clone size: .; V gene: TRBV27; J gene: TRBJ1-3; D gene: .; CDR3 protein: CASSNRGTGNTIYF; CDR3 DNA: TGTGCCAGCAGCAATCGGGGAACTGGAAACACCATATATTTT
clone size: .; V gene: TRBV11-2; J gene: TRBJ2-2; D gene: .; CDR3 protein: CASSLEWGGSVSGELFF; CDR3 DNA: TGTGCCAGCAGCTTAGAATGGGGTGGGAGCGTGTCCGGGGAGCTGTTTTTT
clone size: .; V gene: TRBV7-9; J gene: TRBJ1-5; D gene: .; CDR3 protein: CASSSPNQPQHF; CDR3 DNA: TGTGCCAGCAGCTCACCTAACCAGCCCCAGCATTTT
clone size: once; V gene: TRBV11-2; J gene: TRBJ2-6; D gene: .; CDR3 protein: CASRIASGANVLTF; CDR3 DNA: TGTGCCAGCAGAATAGCCTCTGGGGCCAACGTCCTGACTTTC
clone size: .; V gene: TRBV28; J gene: TRBJ2-1; D gene: TRBD2; CDR3 protein: CASSLMAGGLGNEQFF; CDR3 DNA: TGTGCCAGCAGTTTAATGGCGGGAGGGCTCGGCAATGAGCAGTTCTTC
clone size: .; V gene: TRBV11-2; J gene: TRBJ1-4; D gene: .; CDR3 protein: CASSLAPRYNEKLFF; CDR3 DNA: TGTGCCAGCAGCTTAGCTCCAAGATATAATGAAAAACTGTTTTTT
clone size: once; V gene: TRBV7-2; J gene: TRBJ2-7; D gene: TRBD1; CDR3 protein: CASTPGPGQGGNLYEQYF; CDR3 DNA: TGTGCCAGCACCCCGGGCCCGGGACAGGGAGGGAATTTGTACGAGCAGTACTTC
clone size: .; V gene: TRBV5-1; J gene: TRBJ2-1; D gene: .; CDR3 protein: CASSFSGSSYNEQFF; CDR3 DNA: TGCGCCAGCAGCTTTTCAGGGAGCTCCTACAATGAGCAGTTCTTC
clone size: .; V gene: TRBV5-1; J gene: TRBJ2-7; D gene: .; CDR3 protein: CASSLERGSYEQYF; CDR3 DNA: TGCGCCAGCAGCTTGGAGAGGGGTTCCTACGAGCAGTACTTC
clone size: .; V gene: TRBV4-3; J gene: TRBJ1-2; D gene: .; CDR3 protein: CASSQEGEANYGYTF; CDR3 DNA: TGCGCCAGCAGCCAAGAGGGAGAGGCTAACTATGGCTACACCTTC
clone size: once; V gene: TRBV18; J gene: TRBJ1-2; D gene: .; CDR3 protein: CASDSQGYGYTF; CDR3 DNA: TGTGCCAGCGACTCACAGGGTTATGGCTACACCTTC
clone size: .; V gene: TRBV30; J gene: TRBJ1-5; D gene: .; CDR3 protein: CAWSEGLHNQPQHF; CDR3 DNA: TGTGCCTGGAGCGAGGGACTGCACAATCAGCCCCAGCATTTT
clone size: .; V gene: TRBV4-1; J gene: TRBJ2-1; D gene: .; CDR3 protein: CASSQGGPTSPFF; CDR3 DNA: TGCGCCAGCAGCCAAGGGGGCCCTACCTCTCCGTTCTTC
clone size: .; V gene: TRBV28; J gene: TRBJ1-5; D gene: .; CDR3 protein: CASSRPSSNQPQHF; CDR3 DNA: TGTGCCAGCAGTCGCCCGTCTAGCAATCAGCCCCAGCATTTT
clone size: .; V gene: TRBV6-1; J gene: TRBJ2-7; D gene: .; CDR3 protein: CASSESGRTYEQYF; CDR3 DNA: TGTGCCAGCAGTGAAAGCGGCAGAACCTACGAGCAGTACTTC
clone size: once; V gene: TRBV9; J gene: TRBJ1-1; D gene: .; CDR3 protein: CASSVDPHQNTEAFF; CDR3 DNA: TGTGCCAGCAGCGTAGATCCGCATCAGAACACTGAAGCTTTCTTT
clone size: .; V gene: TRBV6-5; J gene: TRBJ2-7; D gene: TRBD1; CDR3 protein: CASTGLWDRGHEQYF; CDR3 DNA: TGTGCCAGCACCGGCCTATGGGACAGGGGCCACGAGCAGTACTTC
clone size: .; V gene: TRBV10-3; J gene: TRBJ2-3; D gene: .; CDR3 protein: CAISLNTDTQYF; CDR3 DNA: TGTGCCATCAGTTTAAACACAGATACGCAGTATTTT